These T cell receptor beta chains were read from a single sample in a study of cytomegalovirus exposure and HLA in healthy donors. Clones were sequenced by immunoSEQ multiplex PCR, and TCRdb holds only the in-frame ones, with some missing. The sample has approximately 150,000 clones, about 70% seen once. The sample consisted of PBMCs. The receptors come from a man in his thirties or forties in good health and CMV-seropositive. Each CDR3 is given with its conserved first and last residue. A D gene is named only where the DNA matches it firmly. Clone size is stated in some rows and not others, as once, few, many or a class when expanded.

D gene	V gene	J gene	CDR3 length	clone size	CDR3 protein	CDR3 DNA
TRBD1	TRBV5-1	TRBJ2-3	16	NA	CASSLARGQNTDTQYF	TGCGCCAGCAGCTTGGCTAGGGGGCAGAACACAGATACGCAGTATTTT
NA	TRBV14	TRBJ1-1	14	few	CASSQVVGQAEAFF	TGTGCCAGCAGCCAAGTAGTGGGGCAGGCTGAAGCTTTCTTT
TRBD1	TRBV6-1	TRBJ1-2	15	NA	CASSANRDRFYGYTF	TGTGCCAGCAGTGCTAACAGGGACAGGTTCTATGGCTACACCTTC
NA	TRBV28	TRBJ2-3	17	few	CASSYPLLSGGADTQYF	TGTGCCAGCAGTTATCCTCTCCTTAGTGGAGGGGCAGATACGCAGTATTTT
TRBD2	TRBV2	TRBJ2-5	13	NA	CARAGGPAETQYF	TGTGCCAGAGCGGGAGGGCCGGCGGAGACCCAGTACTTC
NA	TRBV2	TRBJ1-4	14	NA	CASSLSPGGEKLFF	TGTGCCAGCAGTCTCAGCCCGGGTGGGGAAAAACTGTTTTTT
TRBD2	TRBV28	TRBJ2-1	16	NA	CASSFLASGESNEQFF	TGTGCCAGCAGTTTTTTGGCTAGCGGGGAATCCAATGAGCAGTTCTTC
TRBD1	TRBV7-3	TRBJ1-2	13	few	CASSGGQGYGYTF	TGTGCCAGCAGCGGGGGACAGGGCTATGGCTACACCTTC
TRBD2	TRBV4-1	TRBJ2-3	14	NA	CASSQGLAADTQYF	TGCGCCAGCAGCCAAGGACTAGCGGCAGATACGCAGTATTTT
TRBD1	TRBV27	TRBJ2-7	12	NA	CASRETGYEQYF	TGTGCCAGCAGGGAGACAGGGTACGAGCAGTACTTC
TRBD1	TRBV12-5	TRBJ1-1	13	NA	CASQTGGWTEAFF	TGTGCTAGTCAGACAGGGGGCTGGACTGAAGCTTTCTTT
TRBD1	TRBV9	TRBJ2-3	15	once	CASSLQGVVADTQYF	TGTGCCAGCAGCCTGCAGGGGGTAGTCGCAGATACGCAGTATTTT
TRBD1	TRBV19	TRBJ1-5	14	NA	CASNMDRRNQPQHF	TGTGCCAGTAACATGGACAGGCGGAATCAGCCCCAGCATTTT
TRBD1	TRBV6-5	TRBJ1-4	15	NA	CASRGTGSGWEKLFF	TGTGCCAGCAGGGGGACAGGGTCGGGCTGGGAAAAACTGTTTTTT
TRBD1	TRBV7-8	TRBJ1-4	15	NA	CASSSLTGGGEKLFF	TGTGCCAGCAGCTCCCTGACAGGGGGTGGGGAAAAACTGTTTTTT
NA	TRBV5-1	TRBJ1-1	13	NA	CASSWGKNTEAFF	TGCGCCAGCAGCTGGGGCAAGAACACTGAAGCTTTCTTT
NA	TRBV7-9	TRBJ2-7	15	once	CASSPRTTTSYEQYF	TGTGCCAGCAGCCCAAGGACAACCACCTCCTACGAGCAGTACTTC
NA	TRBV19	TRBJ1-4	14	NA	CASRSAGFGEKLFF	TGTGCCAGTAGGTCGGCAGGGTTTGGGGAAAAACTGTTTTTT
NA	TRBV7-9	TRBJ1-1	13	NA	CASSSPGNTEAFF	TGTGCCAGCAGCTCACCCGGGAACACTGAAGCTTTCTTT
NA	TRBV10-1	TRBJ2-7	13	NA	CASSAGQSYEQYF	TGCGCCAGCAGCGCGGGACAGAGCTACGAGCAGTACTTC
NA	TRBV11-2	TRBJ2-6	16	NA	CASRPAGLSGANVLTF	TGTGCCAGCAGACCGGCAGGACTCTCTGGGGCCAACGTCCTGACTTTC
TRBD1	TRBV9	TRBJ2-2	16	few	CASSASGTGRTGELFF	TGTGCCAGCAGCGCGTCCGGGACAGGGCGGACCGGGGAGCTGTTTTTT
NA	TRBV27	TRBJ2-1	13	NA	CASSFNNYRLQFF	TGTGCCAGCAGTTTTAATAACTACCGCTTGCAGTTCTTC
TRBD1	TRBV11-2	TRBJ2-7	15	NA	CASSLAPGQGYEQYF	TGTGCCAGCAGCTTAGCCCCGGGACAGGGGTACGAGCAGTACTTC
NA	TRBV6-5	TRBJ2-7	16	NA	CASSYSLSQATYEQYF	TGTGCCAGCAGTTACTCGCTCTCGCAGGCAACCTACGAGCAGTACTTC
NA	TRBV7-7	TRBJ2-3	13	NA	CASSLGSTDTQYF	TGTGCTAGCAGCTTAGGGAGTACAGATACGCAGTATTTT
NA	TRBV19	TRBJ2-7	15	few	CASSIGGRMTYEQYF	TGTGCCAGTAGTATTGGTGGGAGGATGACCTACGAGCAGTACTTC
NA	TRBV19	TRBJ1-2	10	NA	CASNTSTYTF	TGTGCCAGTAATACTTCAACCTACACCTTC
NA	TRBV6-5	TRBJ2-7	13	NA	CASSYAEDYEQYF	TGTGCCAGCAGTTACGCCGAGGACTACGAGCAGTACTTC
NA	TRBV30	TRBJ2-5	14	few	CACEPSTGKETQYF	TGTGCCTGCGAGCCATCCACAGGGAAAGAGACCCAGTACTTC
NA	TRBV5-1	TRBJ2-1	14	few	CASSYTGYYNEQFF	TGCGCCAGCAGCTATACAGGCTACTACAATGAGCAGTTCTTC
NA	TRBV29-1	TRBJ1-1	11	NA	CSGGLNTEAFF	TGCAGCGGCGGCCTGAACACTGAAGCTTTCTTT
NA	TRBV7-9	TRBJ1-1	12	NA	CSSSSLGGEAFF	TGTTCCAGCAGCTCTCTAGGTGGGGAAGCTTTCTTT
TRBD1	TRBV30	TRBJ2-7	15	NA	CAWSLPARGLHEQYF	TGTGCCTGGAGTCTGCCGGCCAGGGGGCTGCACGAGCAGTACTTC
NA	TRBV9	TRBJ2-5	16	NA	CASSVGSQAGGETQYF	TGTGCCAGCAGCGTAGGATCACAGGCAGGTGGTGAGACCCAGTACTTC
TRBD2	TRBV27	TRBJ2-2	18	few	CASSSQLAGLTRTGELFF	TGTGCCAGCAGTTCCCAACTAGCGGGACTAACCCGCACCGGGGAGCTGTTTTTT
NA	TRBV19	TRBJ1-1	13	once	CASSWGLDTEAFF	TGTGCCAGTAGTTGGGGCCTGGACACTGAAGCTTTCTTT
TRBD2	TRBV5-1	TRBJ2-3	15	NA	CASSLTSGRSDTQYF	TGCGCCAGCAGCTTGACTAGCGGGAGATCAGATACGCAGTATTTT
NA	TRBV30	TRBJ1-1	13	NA	CAWSRTGSTEAFF	TGTGCCTGGAGTCGTACAGGGAGCACTGAAGCTTTCTTT
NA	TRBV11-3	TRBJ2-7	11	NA	CASTRAGEQYF	TGTGCCAGCACTAGGGCGGGAGAGCAGTACTTC
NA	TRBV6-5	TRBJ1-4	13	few	CASRIRENEKLFF	TGTGCCAGCAGGATCCGGGAGAATGAAAAACTGTTTTTT
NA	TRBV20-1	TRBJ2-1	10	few	CSALRYEQFF	TGCAGTGCTTTGAGGTATGAGCAGTTCTTC
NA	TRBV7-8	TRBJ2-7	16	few	CASSLALVTGAYEQYF	TGTGCCAGCAGCTTAGCTTTGGTGACAGGAGCCTACGAGCAGTACTTC
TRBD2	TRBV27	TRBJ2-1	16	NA	CASSLQRQGGANEQFF	TGTGCCAGCAGTTTACAGAGGCAGGGAGGGGCCAATGAGCAGTTCTTC
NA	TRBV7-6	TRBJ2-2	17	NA	CASSLDVAAAGTGELFF	TGTGCCAGCAGCTTGGATGTTGCGGCCGCGGGCACCGGGGAGCTGTTTTTT
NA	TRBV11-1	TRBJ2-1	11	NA	CASTLYNEQFF	TGTGCCAGCACCCTGTACAATGAGCAGTTCTTC
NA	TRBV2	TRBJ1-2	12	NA	CASRLPTHGYTF	TGTGCCAGCAGACTCCCAACCCATGGCTACACCTTC